This T cell receptor beta chain was sequenced during a study of T cells after yellow fever vaccination. Whole-study results and caveats: There was a small share of clonotypes that showed up in both the CD4 and CD8 compartments.

This clonotype was counted ten times or more. Its specificity is not known. 5'RACE template switching produced TCR cDNA carrying a universal primer site and UMIs. TCRdb re-called the 5' RACE reads with MiXCR, one entry per CDR3 protein. The data contain about 200,000 distinct CDR3 sequences, about 3% of them singletons. Germline values: CDR1 SGHDN, CDR2 FVKESK. V was clipped by 3 bases and J by 0 bases, with 12 bases between them. This CDR3 is 15 amino acids long. The sequence was obtained from a man between 18 and 35 years old who received the YFV17D yellow fever vaccine. The rearrangement uses TRBV14 and TRBJ2-7; D is unresolved. This specimen consisted of CD4+ T cells sorted from PBMCs, obtained 10 days after the yellow fever booster vaccination. The CDR3 reads CASSHQRWFSYEQYV. CDR3 sequence (DNA): TGTGCCAGCAGCCACCAACGGTGGTTCTCCTACGAGCAGTACGTC.